This T cell receptor (beta chain) was found in a study of PD-1 blockade in mismatch repair-deficient tumors. Regarding the study as a whole: Rapid post-treatment expansion, then contraction, generally preceding radiologic response, marked tumor-resident clones.

Clones were read by immunoSEQ multiplex PCR, and TCRdb kept only the in-frame ones, dropping some. The table lists 55,000 to 85,000 clones, 78% of them singletons. All patients were mismatch repair deficient, assessed by either PCR or immunohistochemistry. Remarks on this clone: Its target is not known.

This specimen consisted of peripheral blood, obtained 2 weeks after starting pembrolizumab. This clonotype was sampled from an adult with mismatch repair-deficient cancer.

CDR3 residues: CASSLEQGLYGYTF. CDR3 coding DNA: TGTGCCAGCAGCCTGGAACAGGGCCTCTATGGCTACACCTTC. The rearrangement links TRBV2 to TRBJ1-2, with a weak D call TRBD1 (6 bases). The V end was cut by 6 bases, the J end by 4 bases, with 15 bases between. Germline V gene lookup returns CDR1 SNHLY and CDR2 FYNNEI. This CDR3 spans 14 amino acids. Looking up the rest from reference TRBV2 and TRBJ1-2 gives the full variable domain: EPEVTQTPSHQVTQMGQEVILRCVPISNHLYFYWYRQILGQKVEFLVSFYNNEISEKSEIFDDQFSVERPDGSNFTLKIRSTKLEDSAMYFCASSLEQGLYGYTFGSGTRLTVV.